This T cell receptor beta chain is drawn from a study of T cells in Graves' hyperthyroidism and ophthalmopathy. This CDR3 contains 15 residues. The germline gives CDR1 LNHDA, CDR2 SQIVND (reference sequence). J gave up 0 bases and V 10 bases, and 10 bases lay outside the gene matches. This clonotype has just a few counts. Template material for amplifying TCR beta CDR3 regions consisted of RNA transcripts. TCR CDR3 underwent first-round RT-PCR with the HTBI primer set. TCRdb ran MiXCR on the multiplex PCR reads and lists one entry per CDR3 protein. The sample lists roughly 700,000 distinct CDR3 sequences; 17% were seen once.

The V call is TRBV19, the J call TRBJ1-1, with TRBD1 matching over 8 bases. The sequenced material came from blood. This receptor was identified in a man aged 45-60 years with Graves' hyperthyroidism. Written as DNA, the CDR3 is TGTGCCACCTCCCCAGGGGGCTCAATGAACACTGAAGCTTTCTTT. Translating gives CATSPGGSMNTEAFF. Based on the CDR3 plus reference TRBV19 and TRBJ1-1, the full variable domain is DGGITQSPKYLFRKEGQNVTLSCEQNLNHDAMYWYRQDPGQGLRLIYYSQIVNDFQKGDIAEGYSVSREKKESFPLTVTSAQKNPTAFYLCATSPGGSMNTEAFFGQGTRLTVV.